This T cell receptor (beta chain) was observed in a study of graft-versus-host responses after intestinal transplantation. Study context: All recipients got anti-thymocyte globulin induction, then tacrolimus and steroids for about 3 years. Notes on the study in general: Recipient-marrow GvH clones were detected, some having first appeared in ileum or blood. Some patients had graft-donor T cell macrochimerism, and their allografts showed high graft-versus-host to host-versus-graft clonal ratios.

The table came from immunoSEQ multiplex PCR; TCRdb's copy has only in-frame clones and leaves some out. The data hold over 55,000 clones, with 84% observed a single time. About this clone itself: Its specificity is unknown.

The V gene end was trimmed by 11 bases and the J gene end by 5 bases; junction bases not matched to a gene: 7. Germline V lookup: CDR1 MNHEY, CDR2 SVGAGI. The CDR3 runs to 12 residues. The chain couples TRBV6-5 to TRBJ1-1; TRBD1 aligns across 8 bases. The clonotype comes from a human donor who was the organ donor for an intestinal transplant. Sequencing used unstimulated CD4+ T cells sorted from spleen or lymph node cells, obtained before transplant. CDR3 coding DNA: TGTGCCTCTCGGACAGGGCGGACTGAAGCTTTCTTT. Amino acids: CASRTGRTEAFF.